This TCR beta chain stems from a study of Graves' ophthalmopathy and Graves' hyperthyroidism. Study findings and constraints: Most clonotypes expanded in thyroid above 0.001 frequency were present in blood too.

Hyperthyroidism patients were newly diagnosed, under 2 months' duration, aged 18 to 65. Pregnant or lactating patients and those with other autoimmune diseases or uncontrolled infections were excluded. The V gene's germline CDR1 is SNHLY and CDR2 FYNNEI. V gave up 8 bases and J gave up 6 bases, with 17 bases separating them. The CDR3 loop spans 14 amino acids. This clonotype was seen many times. Its specificity is unknown. Amplification from RNA transcripts yielded the TCR beta CDR3 regions. HTBI-primed first-round RT-PCR preceded second-round multiplex PCR. Via MiXCR, TCRdb re-called the multiplex PCR reads, giving one row per CDR3 protein. The sample shows over a million distinct CDR3 sequences, about two fifths of them seen only once.

The source is an adult man with Graves' hyperthyroidism. The V call is TRBV2, the J call TRBJ1-5; perhaps TRBD1 as D (6 bases). Material: peripheral blood or thyroid tissue (not recorded which). CDR3 residues: CASGAGGATQPQHF. The CDR3 DNA follows: TGTGCCAGCGGTGCCGGGGGGGCGACTCAGCCCCAGCATTTT.